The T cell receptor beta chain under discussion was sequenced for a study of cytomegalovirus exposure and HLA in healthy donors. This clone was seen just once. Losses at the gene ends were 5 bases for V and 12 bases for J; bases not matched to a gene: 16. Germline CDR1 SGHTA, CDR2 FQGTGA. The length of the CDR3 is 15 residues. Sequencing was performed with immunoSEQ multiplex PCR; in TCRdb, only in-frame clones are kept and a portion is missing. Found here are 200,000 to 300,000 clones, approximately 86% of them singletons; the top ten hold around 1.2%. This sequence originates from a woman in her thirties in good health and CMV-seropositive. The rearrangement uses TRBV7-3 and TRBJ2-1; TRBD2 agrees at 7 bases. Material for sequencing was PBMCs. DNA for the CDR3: TGTGCCAGCAGCCCCCGGACTAGAAACAATGTAGTGCAGTTCTTC. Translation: CASSPRTRNNVVQFF.